This TCR beta chain was found in a study of blood T cells in healthy people across ages. The wider study: Template-switching capture recovered about one barcoded beta molecule per two T cells.

Next came a second PCR, run for about 7 to 12 cycles, which used a sample-barcoded 5' primer along with a J-beta primer mix. Via MiXCR, TCRdb re-called the 5' RACE reads, giving one row per CDR3 protein. The sample includes some 1.5 million distinct CDR3 sequences, approximately 28% of them seen just once. This CDR3 contains 15 residues. In germline, CDR1 is LNHNV, CDR2 YYDKDF (reference sequence). V was trimmed by 4 bases and J by 8 bases, leaving 18 bases between them. Concerning this clonotype itself: The target antigen is unknown.

Study-wide results and limits: Donor CMV status was unknown, possibly confounding expanded clonotype changes. Calculation of diversity from one million T cells yielded estimates considered to be underestimates.

Sequenced material: blood. This TCR derives from a woman in her 30s in good health. The chain links TRBV15 to TRBJ2-1; D unresolved. CDR3 nucleotides: TGTGCCACCAGCAAAGGCCCCGGTCAAAACTATGAGCAGTTCTTC. It is translated as CATSKGPGQNYEQFF.